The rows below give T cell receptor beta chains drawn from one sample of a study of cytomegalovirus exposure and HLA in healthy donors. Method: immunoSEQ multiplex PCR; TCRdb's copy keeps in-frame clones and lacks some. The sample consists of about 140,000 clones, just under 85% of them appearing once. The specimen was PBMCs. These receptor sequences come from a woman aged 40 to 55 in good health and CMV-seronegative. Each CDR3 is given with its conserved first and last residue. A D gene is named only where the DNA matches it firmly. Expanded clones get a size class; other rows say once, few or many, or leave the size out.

TGTGCCAGCAGCTTGTCAGGGACAAACACTGAAGCTTTCTTT	CASSLSGTNTEAFF	NA	NA	TRBV7-9	TRBJ1-1
TGTGCCAGCAGTGCCAGAAACTCAGGGACAGCTGGGGCCAACGTCCTGACTTTC	CASSARNSGTAGANVLTF	NA	TRBD1	TRBV6-1	TRBJ2-6
TGTGCCAGTAGTATGAGGGCAGGGGGCACTGAAGCTTTCTTT	CASSMRAGGTEAFF	NA	TRBD1	TRBV19	TRBJ1-1
TGTGCCAGCAGTTTATTATCGGGGTTAGGGGAAAAACTGTTTTTT	CASSLLSGLGEKLFF	few	NA	TRBV27	TRBJ1-4
TGTGCCAGCAGCTTAGTTTCCCTAGCGGGAGGCTATTTTTCCTACGAGCAGTACTTC	CASSLVSLAGGYFSYEQYF	few	TRBD2	TRBV11-2	TRBJ2-7
TGTGCCAACGACCCAACTCGAGCAAGTGCGGAGCAGTACTTC	CANDPTRASAEQYF	NA	NA	TRBV27	TRBJ2-5
TGTGCCTGGAGTGTAGAGGGTCCGGAGTACTTC	CAWSVEGPEYF	NA	NA	TRBV30	TRBJ2-7
TGTGCCAGCAGTGAAGCGCTGAGCGGGAATTACAATGAGCAGTTCTTC	CASSEALSGNYNEQFF	NA	TRBD2	TRBV6-1	TRBJ2-1
TGTGCCACCAGCAGAGTCAGGACAGGGGCAACTAATGAAAAACTGTTTTTT	CATSRVRTGATNEKLFF	NA	TRBD1	TRBV15	TRBJ1-4
TGTGCCAGCAGCCAGGAATGGACTAGCTCCTATAATTCACCCCTCCACTTT	CASSQEWTSSYNSPLHF	once	NA	TRBV7-2	TRBJ1-6
TGTGCCAGCAGTTTCACTAAACAGGAAAAATACGAGCAGTACTTC	CASSFTKQEKYEQYF	few	NA	TRBV28	TRBJ2-7
TGTGCCAGCAGCTTAGCAGGGAGGGAAAAACTGTTTTTT	CASSLAGREKLFF	NA	NA	TRBV7-9	TRBJ1-4
TGTGCCAGCAGCCTAGCGCAGGGAGAAAGATACGAGCAGTACTTC	CASSLAQGERYEQYF	NA	NA	TRBV27	TRBJ2-7
TGTGCCAGCAGCGTTAGCGGGACCTACAATGAGCAGTTCTTC	CASSVSGTYNEQFF	NA	TRBD2	TRBV9	TRBJ2-1
TGTGCCAGCAGCCCCCGGGGGGGCCCGGAGAACATTCAGTACTTC	CASSPRGGPENIQYF	NA	TRBD2	TRBV7-2	TRBJ2-4
TGTGCCAGCAGCCCGGGGTGGAATGAAGGAAACACCATATATTTT	CASSPGWNEGNTIYF	once	NA	TRBV11-1	TRBJ1-3
TGTGCCTGGACCGGGGGGAATGAGCAGTTCTTC	CAWTGGNEQFF	NA	TRBD2	TRBV30	TRBJ2-1
TGTGCCAGCAGCGTAGACACAGGGGGGGTTTCGGAGGCTTTCTTT	CASSVDTGGVSEAFF	NA	TRBD1	TRBV9	TRBJ1-1
TGTGCCAGCAGCAAAGGAGGGGGGGTTTTTTGCGAGCAGTACTTC	CASSKGGGVFCEQYF	NA	NA	TRBV21-1	TRBJ2-7
TGTGCCAGCAGCCGCGGGGGGTCCTCTGGAAACACCATATATTTT	CASSRGGSSGNTIYF	NA	NA	TRBV7-9	TRBJ1-3
TGTGCCAGCAGTTACCCTCAAGAGACCCAGTACTTC	CASSYPQETQYF	NA	NA	TRBV6-6	TRBJ2-5
TGTGCCAGCAGCTTGAGGGAGGGTGGAGGGTCCGGGGAGCTGTTTTTT	CASSLREGGGSGELFF	NA	TRBD2	TRBV5-6	TRBJ2-2
TGTGCCAGTGCAAGTGAGGACAGGGTTAATAATGAGCAGTTCTTC	CASASEDRVNNEQFF	NA	TRBD1	TRBV19	TRBJ2-1
TGTGCCAGCAGTTTAGGGACATCCTCCTACGAGCAGTACTTC	CASSLGTSSYEQYF	NA	NA	TRBV6-6	TRBJ2-7
TGTGCCAGCAGCCGGACTAGCGGGAGATATGAGCAGTTCTTC	CASSRTSGRYEQFF	NA	TRBD2	TRBV7-2	TRBJ2-1
TGTGCCAGCAGTCTTAAACCCGGGACACCGTACCAAGAGACCCAGTACTTC	CASSLKPGTPYQETQYF	NA	NA	TRBV28	TRBJ2-5
TGTGCCAGCAGCCCCGGCATTAGACAGGCTTATTTCTACAATGAGCAGTTCTTC	CASSPGIRQAYFYNEQFF	NA	NA	TRBV7-2	TRBJ2-1
TGTGCCAGCGGTCTAGCGGGAGGGTTAGAGCAGTACTTC	CASGLAGGLEQYF	NA	TRBD2	TRBV7-3	TRBJ2-7
TGCGCCAGCAGTCCTAGACAGGGGACTGGAAACACCATATATTTT	CASSPRQGTGNTIYF	NA	TRBD1	TRBV4-1	TRBJ1-3
TGTGCCAGCAGTGGACTAGCGGGAGGGCCTGGGACCAAAAACATTCAGTACTTC	CASSGLAGGPGTKNIQYF	few	TRBD2	TRBV6-1	TRBJ2-4
TGCGCCAGCAGCTTGAATGCGGGAGGGGTCGGGGAGCTGTTTTTT	CASSLNAGGVGELFF	NA	TRBD2	TRBV5-1	TRBJ2-2
TGTGCCAGCAGTGAATCGACAGGGTTCAGTAGTTCCGGAAACACCATATATTTT	CASSESTGFSSSGNTIYF	NA	TRBD1	TRBV6-1	TRBJ1-3
TGTGCCAGCAGTACCACAGGGGGCAATGAAAAACTGTTTTTT	CASSTTGGNEKLFF	NA	TRBD1	TRBV28	TRBJ1-4
TGTGCCAGCAGCCTCGCTGGACTAGCTTCCTACGAGCAGTACTTC	CASSLAGLASYEQYF	NA	TRBD2	TRBV5-4	TRBJ2-7
TGTGCCAGCAGCTTAGGTCCGAGGCAGGAAAAACTGTTTTTT	CASSLGPRQEKLFF	NA	NA	TRBV7-2	TRBJ1-4
TGTGCCAGCAGACCCGACAGGGGCGGGTACAATGAGCAGTTCTTC	CASRPDRGGYNEQFF	NA	TRBD1	TRBV7-6	TRBJ2-1
TGCGCCAGCAGCCGGGGGACTAGCGGGAGAGGGTACGATACGCAGTATTTT	CASSRGTSGRGYDTQYF	NA	TRBD2	TRBV5-1	TRBJ2-3
TGTGCCAGCAGTCCGGAAAAAGCGGGAGGCGGGCAGTACTTC	CASSPEKAGGGQYF	NA	TRBD2	TRBV27	TRBJ2-7
TGTGCCAGCAGCTTGATACTAGCGGGCATTCAGTACTTC	CASSLILAGIQYF	NA	TRBD2	TRBV7-2	TRBJ2-4
TGTGCCAGCAGTTCCTCATTTCATAGGGGGGAGACCCAGTACTTC	CASSSSFHRGETQYF	NA	NA	TRBV28	TRBJ2-5
TGTGCCAGCAGCAGACTCGGACAGCCGGCTGAAGCTTTCTTT	CASSRLGQPAEAFF	NA	NA	TRBV5-4	TRBJ1-1